This T cell receptor (beta chain) originates from a study of blood T cell repertoires in COVID-19. Across the study: COVID-19 samples, acute and convalescent, were from the United States, Italy and Spain.

Sequenced by immunoSEQ multiplex PCR; TCRdb stores in-frame clones only, minus some. The sample holds 150,000 to 200,000 clones, more than 75% seen once. This receptor was taken from a man between 65 and 85 years old with acute or convalescent COVID-19. Material for sequencing was peripheral blood.

The CDR3 loop is CSVVAPGNTIYF. The CDR3 DNA is TGCAGCGTTGTCGCGCCTGGAAACACCATATATTTT. The rearrangement links TRBV29-1 to TRBJ1-3; D remains unclear. CDR1 SQVTM and CDR2 ANQGSEA come from the germline V gene. Trimming took off 4 bases at V and 2 bases at J, with 6 bases between the two ends. The CDR3 totals 12 residues.